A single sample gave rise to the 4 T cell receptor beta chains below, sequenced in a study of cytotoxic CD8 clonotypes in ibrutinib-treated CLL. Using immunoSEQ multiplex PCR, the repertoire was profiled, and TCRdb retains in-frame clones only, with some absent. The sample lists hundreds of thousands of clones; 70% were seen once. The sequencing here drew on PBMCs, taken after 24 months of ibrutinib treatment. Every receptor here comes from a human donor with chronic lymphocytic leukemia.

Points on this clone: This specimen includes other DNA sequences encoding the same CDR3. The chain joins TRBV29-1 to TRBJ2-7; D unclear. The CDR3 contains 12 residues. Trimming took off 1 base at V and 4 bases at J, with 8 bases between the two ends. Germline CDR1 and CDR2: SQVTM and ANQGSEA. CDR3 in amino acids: CSVEVQDYEQYF. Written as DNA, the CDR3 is TGCAGCGTTGAAGTCCAGGATTACGAGCAGTACTTC.

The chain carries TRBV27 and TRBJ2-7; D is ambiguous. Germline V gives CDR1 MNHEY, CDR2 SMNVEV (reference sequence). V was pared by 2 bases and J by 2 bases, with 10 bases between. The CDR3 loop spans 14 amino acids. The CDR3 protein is CASSLADGAYEQYF. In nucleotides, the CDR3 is TGTGCCAGCAGTTTAGCAGACGGAGCCTACGAGCAGTACTTC.

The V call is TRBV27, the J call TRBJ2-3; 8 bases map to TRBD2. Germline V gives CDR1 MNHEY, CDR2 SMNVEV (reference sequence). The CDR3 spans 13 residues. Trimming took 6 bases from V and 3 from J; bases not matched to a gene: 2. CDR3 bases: TGTGCCAGCAGGGTAGCGGGAACAGATACGCAGTATTTT. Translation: CASRVAGTDTQYF.

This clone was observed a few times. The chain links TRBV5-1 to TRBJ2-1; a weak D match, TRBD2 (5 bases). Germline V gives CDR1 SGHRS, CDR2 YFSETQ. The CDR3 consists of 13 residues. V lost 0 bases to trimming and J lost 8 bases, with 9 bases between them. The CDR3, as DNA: TGCGCCAGCAGCTTGGGACACGGGGATGAGCAGTTCTTC. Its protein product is CASSLGHGDEQFF.